This T cell receptor beta chain was sequenced during a study of T cells in Graves' hyperthyroidism and ophthalmopathy (dated by TCRdb to about 2019). Background for the entire study: Peripheral blood was collected at initial diagnosis, before any treatment. Whether ophthalmopathy could be predicted prospectively was tested in an independent validation cohort made up of some 20 hyperthyroidism patients plus 17 patients who later progressed to ophthalmopathy. After blood sampling, hyperthyroidism patients were treated with methimazole at a starting dose of 30 mg daily, and ophthalmopathy patients were treated with high-dose intravenous methylprednisolone. In addition, the study compared T-cell repertoires in thyroid tissue and in blood from 6 or 7 Graves' hyperthyroidism patients. The paper describes TCR Vbeta CDR3 sequencing of around 140 peripheral blood samples, made up of some 40 ophthalmopathy patients, approximately 76 hyperthyroidism patients and around 17 progressor patients. The 100 or so discovery patients were divided at random into training and test sets in a 7:3 ratio. A discovery cohort of around 100 patients, about 40 with Graves' ophthalmopathy and approximately 57 with stable Graves' hyperthyroidism, was used to find distinguishing TCR V-J signatures. What the work shows at the level of the full study, not this receptor alone: No statistical method was used to set the sample size in advance, and investigators knew the group allocation. In cross-validation, a model built on a 13 V-J signature told ophthalmopathy apart from stable hyperthyroidism with 87.88% sensitivity and 81% to 82% specificity, and in testing the same model reached 80%/75%. Most expanded thyroid clonotypes (frequency above 0.001) were also detected in blood, a finding suggesting that blood repertoires may reflect thyroid immune responses. During validation, the model predicted progression to ophthalmopathy a median of about 6.5 months ahead of onset, with around 71% sensitivity and about 75% specificity.

Hyperthyroidism patients were newly diagnosed, had a disease duration of under 2 months, and were aged 18 to 65 years. Exclusion was applied to patients with uncontrolled infections, other autoimmune diseases, pregnancy or lactation. Clinical symptoms, serum thyroxine and TRAb, thyroid ultrasound, and orbital computed tomography formed the basis for the diagnoses. Blood from progressor patients was drawn when they were first diagnosed with hyperthyroidism, before any ophthalmopathy symptoms appeared. PBMCs were separated from around 9.1 ml of fresh peripheral blood using Ficoll-Paque density gradient centrifugation. Progressor patients were defined as those initially diagnosed with Graves' hyperthyroidism in whom ophthalmopathy developed during follow-up. Trizol reagent was used to extract total RNA, and RNA quality was then checked on an Agilent 2100 Bioanalyzer. Including cysteine and phenylalanine, the CDR3 has 11 amino acids. The only DNA kept is the CDR3, 33 bases in frame from the first base. V and J are truncated by 4 bases and 12 bases respectively, leaving an intervening sequence of 15 bases. CDR1 and CDR2, looked up from the germline V gene, are SQVTM and ANQGSEA.

This clonotype came up many times. It lacks a known antigen. Base qualities are missing; no much larger clone stands one base away. Amplification of TCR beta CDR3 regions was carried out from RNA transcripts. The first round of RT-PCR for the TCR CDR3 was performed with the HTBI primer set and the Qiagen OneStep RT-PCR kit. Libraries were constructed in a second round of multiplex PCR, after which size selection and purification were carried out. The libraries were sequenced on an Illumina HiSeq2000 using paired-end 100 bp reads. On the authors' methods: SOAPnuke was used to process the raw data, with reads discarded if the reads contained adapters or uncalled bases, had a mean Phred below 15, or lacked an exact constant-primer or identifier match. COPE v1.2.5 was used to merge high-quality paired reads, and clonotypes were defined as unique nucleotide sequences. Clonotypes were aligned to IMGT TRBV, TRBD and TRBJ reference segments using MiTCR v1.1. The analysis included only V-J combinations with a frequency above 0.0001, which together covered around 99% of the repertoires. The TCS score was defined as F50 (clonal expansion) divided by E x V (chaos), with BLOSUM62-based TCRdist calculated between CDR3 peptides within each V-J. Welch's t-statistics and random forest reduced fewer than 550 V-J features to roughly 13, which were used in a naive Bayes classifier (R e1071). TCRdb reanalyzed the raw reads on its own, using fastp at Q25 for trimming and MiXCR for clone calling, and kept in-frame beta chains. Duplicate CDR3 protein sequences are folded into a single record with the most common DNA and genes. The V and J calls were determined by TCRdb, not by the authors. The sample table holds 280,000 or so distinct CDR3 sequences, of which less than 30% were seen once. About 25% of the sample belongs to the ten largest clones.

The source of this sequence is a man aged 35 to 55 with Graves' hyperthyroidism that later progressed to Graves' ophthalmopathy. The sequenced sample was blood. The chain joins TRBV29-1 to TRBJ1-1; TRBD1 is a weak D gene call, 5 bases matching. The CDR3 protein sequence reads: CSVGQGRETFF. The bases are TGCAGCGTTGGGCAGGGACGAGAAACTTTCTTT.